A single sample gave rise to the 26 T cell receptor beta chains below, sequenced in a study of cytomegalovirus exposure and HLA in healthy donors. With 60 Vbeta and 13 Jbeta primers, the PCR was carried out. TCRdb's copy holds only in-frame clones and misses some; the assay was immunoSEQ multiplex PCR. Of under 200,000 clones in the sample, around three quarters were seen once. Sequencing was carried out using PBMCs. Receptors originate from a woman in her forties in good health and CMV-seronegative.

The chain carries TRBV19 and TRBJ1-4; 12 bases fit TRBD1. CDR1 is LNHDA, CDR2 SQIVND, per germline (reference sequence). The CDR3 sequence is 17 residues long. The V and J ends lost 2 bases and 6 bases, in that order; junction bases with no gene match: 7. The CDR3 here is CASSIRGTGGADEKLFF. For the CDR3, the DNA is TGTGCCAGTAGTATACGCGGGACAGGGGGCGCGGATGAAAAACTGTTTTTT.

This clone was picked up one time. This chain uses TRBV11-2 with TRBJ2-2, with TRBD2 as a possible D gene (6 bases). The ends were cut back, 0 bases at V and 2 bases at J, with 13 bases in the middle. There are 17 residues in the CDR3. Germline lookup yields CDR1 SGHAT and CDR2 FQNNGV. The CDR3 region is CASSLDRGGTNTGELFF. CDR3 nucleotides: TGTGCCAGCAGCTTAGATCGAGGAGGGACCAACACCGGGGAGCTGTTTTTT.

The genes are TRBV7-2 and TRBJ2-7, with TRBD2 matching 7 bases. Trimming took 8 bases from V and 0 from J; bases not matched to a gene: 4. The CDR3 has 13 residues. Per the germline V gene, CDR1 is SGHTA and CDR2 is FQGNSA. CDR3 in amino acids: CASGRLASYEQYF. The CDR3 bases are TGTGCCAGCGGCAGACTAGCCTCCTACGAGCAGTACTTC.

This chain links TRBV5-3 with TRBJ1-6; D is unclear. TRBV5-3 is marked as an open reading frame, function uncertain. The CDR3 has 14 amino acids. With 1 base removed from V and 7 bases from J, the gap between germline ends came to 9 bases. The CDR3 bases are TGTGCCAGAAGCTTGCACGGTGAGAATTCACCCCTCCACTTT. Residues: CARSLHGENSPLHF.

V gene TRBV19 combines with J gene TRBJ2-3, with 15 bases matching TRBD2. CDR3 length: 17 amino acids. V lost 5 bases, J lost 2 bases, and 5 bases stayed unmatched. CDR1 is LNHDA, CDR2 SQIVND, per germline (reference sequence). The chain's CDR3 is CASSAGTSGGNTDTQYF. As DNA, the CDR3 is TGTGCCAGTAGTGCGGGGACTAGCGGGGGGAACACAGATACGCAGTATTTT.

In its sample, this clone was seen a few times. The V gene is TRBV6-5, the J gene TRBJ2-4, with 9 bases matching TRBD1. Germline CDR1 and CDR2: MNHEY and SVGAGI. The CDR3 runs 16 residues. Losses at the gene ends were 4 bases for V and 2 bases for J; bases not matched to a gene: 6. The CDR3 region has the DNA TGTGCCAGCAGTTCGGGACAGGGTCATACCAAAAACATTCAGTACTTC. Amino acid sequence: CASSSGQGHTKNIQYF.

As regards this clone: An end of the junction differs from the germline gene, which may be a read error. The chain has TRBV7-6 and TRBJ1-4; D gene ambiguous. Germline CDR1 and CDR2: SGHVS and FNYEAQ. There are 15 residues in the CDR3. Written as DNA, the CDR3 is TGTGCCAGCAGCCTAGCTGGAGCAACTAATGAAAAACTGTTTTTT. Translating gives CASSLAGATNEKLFF.

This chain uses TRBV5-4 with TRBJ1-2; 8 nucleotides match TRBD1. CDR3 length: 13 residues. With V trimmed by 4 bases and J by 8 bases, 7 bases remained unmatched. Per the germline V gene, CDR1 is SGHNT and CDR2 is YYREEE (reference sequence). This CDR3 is CASSLRGLEGYTF. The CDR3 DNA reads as TGTGCCAGCAGCCTCAGGGGGCTGGAAGGCTACACCTTC.

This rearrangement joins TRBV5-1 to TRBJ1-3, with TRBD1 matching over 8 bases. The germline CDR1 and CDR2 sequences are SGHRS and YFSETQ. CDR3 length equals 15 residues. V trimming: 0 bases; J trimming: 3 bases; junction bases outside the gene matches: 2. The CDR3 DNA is TGCGCCAGCAGCTTGGGGGACAGGAGTGGAAACACCATATATTTT. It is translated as CASSLGDRSGNTIYF. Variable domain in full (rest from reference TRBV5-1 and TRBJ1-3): KAGVTQTPRYLIKTRGQQVTLSCSPISGHRSVSWYQQTPGQGLQFLFEYFSETQRNKGNFPGRFSGRQFSNSRSEMNVSTLELGDSALYLCASSLGDRSGNTIYFGEGSWLTVV.

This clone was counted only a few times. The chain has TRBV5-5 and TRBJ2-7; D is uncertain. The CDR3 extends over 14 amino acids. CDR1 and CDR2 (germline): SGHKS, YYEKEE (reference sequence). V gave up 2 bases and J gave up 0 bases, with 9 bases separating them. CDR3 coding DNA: TGTGCCAGCAGCTTTGAAAGCTACTCCTACGAGCAGTACTTC. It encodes CASSFESYSYEQYF.

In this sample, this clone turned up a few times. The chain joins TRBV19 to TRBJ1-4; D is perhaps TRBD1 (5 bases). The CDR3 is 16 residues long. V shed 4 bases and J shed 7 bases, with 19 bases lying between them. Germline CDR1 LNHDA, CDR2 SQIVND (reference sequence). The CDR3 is CASSTLTGGSSEKLFF. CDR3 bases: TGTGCCAGTAGTACTCTGACGGGGGGGAGCTCTGAAAAACTGTTTTTT.

The CDR3 nucleotides are TGTGCCAGCAGCCCTGTGGTAGGGCGGGTCAATCAGCCCCAGCATTTT. It is translated as CASSPVVGRVNQPQHF. The genes are TRBV7-6 and TRBJ1-5, with D unclear. The CDR3 extends over 16 amino acids. Per germline, CDR1 SGHVS and CDR2 FNYEAQ. V lost 5 bases to trimming and J lost 3 bases, with 17 bases between them. The variable domain in full, completed from reference TRBV7-6 and TRBJ1-5, reads GAGVSQSPRYKVTKRGQDVALRCDPISGHVSLYWYRQALGQGPEFLTYFNYEAQQDKSGLPNDRFSAERPEGSISTLTIQRTEQRDSAMYRCASSPVVGRVNQPQHFGDGTRLSIL.

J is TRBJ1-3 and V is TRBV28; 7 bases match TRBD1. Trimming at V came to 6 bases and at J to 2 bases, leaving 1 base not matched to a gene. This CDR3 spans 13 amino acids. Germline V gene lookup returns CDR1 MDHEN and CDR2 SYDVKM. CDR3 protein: CASRTGTGNTIYF. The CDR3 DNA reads TGTGCCAGCAGGACAGGGACTGGAAACACCATATATTTT.

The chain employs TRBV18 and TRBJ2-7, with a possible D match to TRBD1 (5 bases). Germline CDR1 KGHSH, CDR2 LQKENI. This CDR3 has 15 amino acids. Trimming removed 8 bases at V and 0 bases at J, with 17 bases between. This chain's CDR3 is CASAQGILGSYEQYF. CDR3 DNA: TGTGCCAGCGCCCAGGGAATCCTTGGCTCCTACGAGCAGTACTTC.

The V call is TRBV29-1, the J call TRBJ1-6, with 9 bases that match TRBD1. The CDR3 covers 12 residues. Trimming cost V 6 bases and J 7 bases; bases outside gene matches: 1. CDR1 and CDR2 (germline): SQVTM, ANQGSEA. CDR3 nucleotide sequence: TGCAGCGTGGGACAGGGAAATTCACCCCTCCACTTT. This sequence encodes CSVGQGNSPLHF.

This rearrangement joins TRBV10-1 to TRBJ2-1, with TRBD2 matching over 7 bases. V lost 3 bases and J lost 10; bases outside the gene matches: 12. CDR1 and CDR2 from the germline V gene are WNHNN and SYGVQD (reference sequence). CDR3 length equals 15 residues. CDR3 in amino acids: CASSEAGTSIREQFF. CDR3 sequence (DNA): TGCGCCAGCAGTGAAGCGGGGACCTCGATTAGGGAGCAGTTCTTC.

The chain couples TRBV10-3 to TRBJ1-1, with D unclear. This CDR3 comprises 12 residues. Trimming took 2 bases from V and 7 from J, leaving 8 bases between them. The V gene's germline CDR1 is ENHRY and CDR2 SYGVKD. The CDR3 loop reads CAISEEALEAFF. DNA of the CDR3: TGTGCCATCAGTGAGGAGGCCCTTGAAGCTTTCTTT.

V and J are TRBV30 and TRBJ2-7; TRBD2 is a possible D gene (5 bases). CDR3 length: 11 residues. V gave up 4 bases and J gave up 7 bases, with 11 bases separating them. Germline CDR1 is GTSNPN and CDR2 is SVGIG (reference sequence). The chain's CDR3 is CAWNSPGEQYF. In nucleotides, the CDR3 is TGTGCCTGGAACAGCCCGGGAGAGCAGTACTTC. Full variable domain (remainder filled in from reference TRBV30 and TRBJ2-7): SQTIHQWPATLVQPVGSPLSLECTVEGTSNPNLYWYRQAAGRGLQLLFYSVGIGQISSEVPQNLSASRPQDRQFILSSKKLLLSDSGFYLCAWNSPGEQYFGPGTRLTVT.

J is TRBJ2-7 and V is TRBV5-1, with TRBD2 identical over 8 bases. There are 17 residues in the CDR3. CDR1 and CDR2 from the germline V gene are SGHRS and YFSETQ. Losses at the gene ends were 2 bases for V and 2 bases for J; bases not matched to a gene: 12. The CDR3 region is CASSFGGVGGVPYEQYF. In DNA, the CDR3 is TGCGCCAGCAGCTTTGGGGGAGTCGGGGGGGTTCCCTACGAGCAGTACTTC.

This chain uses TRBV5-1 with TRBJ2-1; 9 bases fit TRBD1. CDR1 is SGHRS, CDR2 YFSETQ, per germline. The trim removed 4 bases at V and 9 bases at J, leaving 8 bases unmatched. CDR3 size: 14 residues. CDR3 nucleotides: TGCGCCAGCAGCCGGACAGGGGCGGTGTCTGAGCAGTTCTTC. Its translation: CASSRTGAVSEQFF.

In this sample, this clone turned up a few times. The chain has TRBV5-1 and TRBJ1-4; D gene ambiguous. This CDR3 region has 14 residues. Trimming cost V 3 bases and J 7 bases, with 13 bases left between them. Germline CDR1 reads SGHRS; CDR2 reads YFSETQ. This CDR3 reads CASSSLGDGEKLFF. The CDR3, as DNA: TGCGCCAGCAGCTCGTTGGGAGATGGTGAAAAACTGTTTTTT.

The CDR3 DNA follows: TGTGCCATCAGTGAGTCCTCAGGGGTTCTCTATGGCTACACCTTC. Residues: CAISESSGVLYGYTF. The chain employs TRBV10-3 and TRBJ1-2; possibly TRBD1 for D (6 bases). Trimming pared 0 bases from V and 4 bases from J, leaving 12 bases between. The germline gives CDR1 ENHRY, CDR2 SYGVKD. CDR3 length: 15 amino acids.

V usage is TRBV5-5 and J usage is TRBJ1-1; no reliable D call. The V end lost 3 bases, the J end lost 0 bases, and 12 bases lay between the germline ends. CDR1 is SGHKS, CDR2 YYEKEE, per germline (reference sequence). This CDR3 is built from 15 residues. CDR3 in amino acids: CASSSTALMNTEAFF. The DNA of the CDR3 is TGTGCCAGCAGCTCGACTGCCTTGATGAACACTGAAGCTTTCTTT.

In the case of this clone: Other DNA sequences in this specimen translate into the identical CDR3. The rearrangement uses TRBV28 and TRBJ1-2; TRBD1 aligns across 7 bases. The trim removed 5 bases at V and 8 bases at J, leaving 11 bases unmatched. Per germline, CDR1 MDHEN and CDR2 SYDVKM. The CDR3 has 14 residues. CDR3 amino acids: CASSPPRRGRGYTF. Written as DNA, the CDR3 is TGTGCCAGCAGTCCGCCGCGCAGGGGGAGAGGCTACACCTTC.

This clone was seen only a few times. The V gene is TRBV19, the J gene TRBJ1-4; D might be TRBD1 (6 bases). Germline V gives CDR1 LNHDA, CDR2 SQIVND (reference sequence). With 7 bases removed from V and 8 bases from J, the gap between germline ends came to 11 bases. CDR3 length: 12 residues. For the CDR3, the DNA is TGTGCCAGTACCGAGGGGGGGGAAAAACTGTTTTTT. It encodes CASTEGGEKLFF.

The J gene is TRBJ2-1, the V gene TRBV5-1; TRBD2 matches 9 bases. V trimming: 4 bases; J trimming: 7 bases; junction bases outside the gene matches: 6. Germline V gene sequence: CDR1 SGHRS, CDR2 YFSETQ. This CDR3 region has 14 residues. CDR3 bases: TGCGCCAGCAGCGGCTTAGCGGGAGCAAATGAGCAGTTCTTC. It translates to CASSGLAGANEQFF.